This T cell receptor (beta chain) was documented in a study of T cell responses to AZD1222 COVID-19 vaccine. The repertoire was sequenced with immunoSEQ multiplex PCR; TCRdb's copy has only in-frame clones and lacks some. Of tens of thousands of clones detected, about nine tenths appear once; the ten largest clones hold roughly 4.3%. CDR1 MNHEY and CDR2 SVGAGI come from the germline V gene. V shed 6 bases, J shed 6 bases, and the junction held 8 bases outside the gene matches. The CDR3 has 15 residues. The sequences come from peripheral blood, collected on day 0 of MenACWY control vaccination. The chain couples TRBV6-5 to TRBJ2-7; 13 bases match TRBD2. The clonotype comes from an adult in good health. The CDR3 region is CASSGLAGVAREQYF. As DNA, the CDR3 is TGTGCCAGCAGCGGACTAGCGGGAGTCGCGCGCGAGCAGTACTTC.